This T cell receptor beta chain came from a study of T cell clusters in autoimmune cytopenias (dated by TCRdb to about 2019). About the investigation overall: TRB sequencing reached a median depth of approximately 50,000 reads per sample and yielded a median of approximately 2,400 distinct TRB clonotypes per sample. TRB and IGH repertoires from peripheral blood were sequenced in autoimmune cytopenia patients at active disease and during treatment follow-up, with healthy, CLL and autoimmune hepatitis controls included alongside. The goal of the study was to determine whether autoimmune cytopenia patients have a disease-specific immune repertoire signature that could serve as a blood-based biomarker. The investigation overall reported the following: The T cell clusters were only ever defined in silico, so experimental validation of their functional role was still needed. The GLIPH analysis suggested a lack of physiological T cell clusters in primary autoimmune cytopenia patients, since 51 clusters were exclusive to healthy donors whereas about 18 were exclusive to patients. TRB repertoire shifts, with less even repertoires in secondary cytopenia and CLL, mostly reflected lymphoma bias rather than autoimmunity. The cluster-lack signature was not seen for secondary cytopenia versus CLL, apparently masked by the dominant lymphoma-associated repertoire. Compared with active autoimmune hepatitis patients, healthy donors had almost three times as many exclusive TRB clusters, a finding consistent with an autoimmunity-wide signature.

TRB rearrangements were amplified by multiplex PCR using a touch-down protocol with TRB-A and TRB-B primer pools mixed in one tube. Two consecutive PCR reactions with Phusion HS II polymerase added Illumina adapters and sample indices to the amplicons. The amplicons were gel-purified using the NucleoSpin Gel and PCR Clean-up kit, after which quantification was performed by Qubit and quality was checked on an Agilent 2100 Bioanalyzer. Sequencing of the libraries was done on an Illumina MiSeq with paired-end, single-indexed, 600-cycle runs. From the authors' description of their analysis: MiXCR version 2.1.12, together with the default MiXCR reference library, was used to align and assemble the TRB reads. Each unique CDR3 nucleotide sequence defined a clone, and only productive sequences with at least two reads were analysed. Repertoire diversity was assessed with alpha-parameterized diversity profiles (alpha 0 to 5), including the Shannon (alpha 1) and Simpson (alpha 2) indices, which were computed with an R script. Combinatorial TRB VJ usage was calculated with the tcR package and was compared between cohorts by principal component analysis performed with ade4. GLIPH was used to cluster TCRbeta CDR3s in pairs of cohorts matched for age and read depth, and a Wilcoxon test was used to compare cluster frequencies. Reprocessed by TCRdb, the reads give a single entry per CDR3 protein sequence, without DNA. The V and J calls and clone size come from TCRdb's table, not from the authors' own analysis. The sample's clone listing holds around 7,800 distinct CDR3 sequences. The top ten clonotypes cover about 5% of the sample.

Via the germline V gene, CDR1 is LGHNA and CDR2 YSLEER. The CDR3 covers 14 residues, taking in both the cysteine and the phenylalanine. No DNA is given. Comments on this clonotype: What antigen it recognizes has not been identified.

Each sample's TRB amplification started from around 230 ng of peripheral blood genomic DNA, which corresponds to tens of thousands of genome equivalents. The TCR comes from a human donor with an autoimmune cytopenia or autoimmune hepatitis (not recorded which). The sample consisted of peripheral blood. The chain is made from TRBV4-3 and TRBJ1-2; TCRdb's D call, TRBD1, is unchecked because there is no DNA. This receptor has the CDR3 CASSQSGTNYGYTF.